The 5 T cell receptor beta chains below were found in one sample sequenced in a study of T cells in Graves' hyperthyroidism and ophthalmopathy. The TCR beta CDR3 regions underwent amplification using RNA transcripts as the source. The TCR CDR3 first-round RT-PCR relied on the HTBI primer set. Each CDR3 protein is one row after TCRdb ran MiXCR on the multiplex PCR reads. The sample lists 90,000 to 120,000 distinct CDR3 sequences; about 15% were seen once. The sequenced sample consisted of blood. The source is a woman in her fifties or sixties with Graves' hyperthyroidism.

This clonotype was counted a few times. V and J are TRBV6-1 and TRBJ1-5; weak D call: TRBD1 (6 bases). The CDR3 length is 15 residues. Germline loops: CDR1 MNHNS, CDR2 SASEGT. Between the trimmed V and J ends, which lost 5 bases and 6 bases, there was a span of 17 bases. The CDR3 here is CASSLMSAGVQPQHF. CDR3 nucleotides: TGTGCCAGCAGTCTTATGTCGGCAGGGGTTCAGCCCCAGCATTTT.

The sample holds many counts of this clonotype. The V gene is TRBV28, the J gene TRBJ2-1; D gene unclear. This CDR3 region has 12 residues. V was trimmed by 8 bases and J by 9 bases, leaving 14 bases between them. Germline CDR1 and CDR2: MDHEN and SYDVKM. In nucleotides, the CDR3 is TGTGCCAGCGGCTCATCCCGGAGTGAGCAGTTCTTC. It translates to CASGSSRSEQFF.

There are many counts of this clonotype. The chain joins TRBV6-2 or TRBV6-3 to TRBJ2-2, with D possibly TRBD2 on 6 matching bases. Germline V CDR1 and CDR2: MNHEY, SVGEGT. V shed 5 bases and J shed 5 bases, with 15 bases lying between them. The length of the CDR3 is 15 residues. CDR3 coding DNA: TGTGCCAGCAGTCCTCCGGGAGTGTGGACCGGGGAGCTGTTTTTT. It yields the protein CASSPPGVWTGELFF.

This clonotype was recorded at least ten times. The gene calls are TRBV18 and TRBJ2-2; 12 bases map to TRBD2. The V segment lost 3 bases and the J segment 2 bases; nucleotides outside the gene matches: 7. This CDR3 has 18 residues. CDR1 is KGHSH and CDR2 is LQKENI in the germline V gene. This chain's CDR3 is CASSPLGLAGTNTGELFF. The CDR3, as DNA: TGTGCCAGCTCACCTCTCGGACTAGCGGGGACTAACACCGGGGAGCTGTTTTTT. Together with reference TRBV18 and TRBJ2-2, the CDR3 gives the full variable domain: NAGVMQNPRHLVRRRGQEARLRCSPMKGHSHVYWYRQLPEEGLKFMVYLQKENIIDESGMPKERFSAEFPKEGPSILRIQQVVRGDSAAYFCASSPLGLAGTNTGELFFGEGSRLTVL.

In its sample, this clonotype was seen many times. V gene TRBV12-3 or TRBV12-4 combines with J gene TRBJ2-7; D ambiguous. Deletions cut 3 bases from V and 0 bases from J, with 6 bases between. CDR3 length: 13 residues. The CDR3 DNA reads TGTGCCAGCAGTTTGGCCCCCTCCTACGAGCAGTACGTC. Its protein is CASSLAPSYEQYV.